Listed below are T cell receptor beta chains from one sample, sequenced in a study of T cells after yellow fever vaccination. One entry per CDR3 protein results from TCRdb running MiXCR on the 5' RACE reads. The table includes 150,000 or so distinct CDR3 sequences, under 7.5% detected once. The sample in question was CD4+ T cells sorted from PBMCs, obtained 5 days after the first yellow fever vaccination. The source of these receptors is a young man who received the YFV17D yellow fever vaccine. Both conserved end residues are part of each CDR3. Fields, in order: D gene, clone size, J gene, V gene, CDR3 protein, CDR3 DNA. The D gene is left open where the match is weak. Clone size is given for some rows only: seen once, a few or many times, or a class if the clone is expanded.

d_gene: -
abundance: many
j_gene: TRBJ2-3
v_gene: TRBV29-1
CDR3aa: CSVAIEGQGDTQYF
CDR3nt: TGCAGCGTCGCAATAGAGGGGCAAGGAGATACGCAGTATTTT

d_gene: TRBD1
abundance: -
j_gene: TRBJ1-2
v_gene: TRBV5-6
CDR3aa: CASSLAPPRWDRDGYTF
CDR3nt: TGTGCCAGCAGCTTGGCCCCTCCCCGGTGGGACAGAGATGGCTACACCTTC

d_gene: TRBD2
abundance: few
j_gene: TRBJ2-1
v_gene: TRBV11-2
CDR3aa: CASSLDRASGGSYNEQFF
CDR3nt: TGTGCCAGCAGCTTAGATAGGGCTAGCGGGGGCTCCTACAATGAGCAGTTCTTC

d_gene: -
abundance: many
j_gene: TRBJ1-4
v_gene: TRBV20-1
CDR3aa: CSATRTNEKLFF
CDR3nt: TGCAGTGCTACCAGAACTAATGAAAAACTGTTTTTT

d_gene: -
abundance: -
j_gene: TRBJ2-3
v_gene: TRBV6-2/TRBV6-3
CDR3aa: CASCMIEGDTQYF
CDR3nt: TGTGCCAGCTGTATGATCGAGGGAGATACGCAGTATTTT

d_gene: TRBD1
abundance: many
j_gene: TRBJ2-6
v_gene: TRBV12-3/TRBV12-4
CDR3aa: CASSPTGAGANVLTF
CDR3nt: TGTGCCAGCAGCCCAACAGGGGCTGGGGCCAACGTCCTGACTTTC

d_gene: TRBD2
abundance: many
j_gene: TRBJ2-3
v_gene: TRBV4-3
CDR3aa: CASSHLGLAGTDTQYF
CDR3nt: TGCGCCAGCAGCCACCTAGGACTAGCGGGAACAGATACGCAGTATTTT

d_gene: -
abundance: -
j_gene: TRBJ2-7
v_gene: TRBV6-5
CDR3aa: CASSYPGRGEQYF
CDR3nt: TGTGCCAGCAGTTACCCGGGCCGAGGCGAGCAGTACTTC

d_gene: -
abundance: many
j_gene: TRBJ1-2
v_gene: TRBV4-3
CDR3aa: CASSQDPPDRASNYGYTF
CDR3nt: TGCGCCAGCAGCCAAGACCCCCCCGACAGAGCCTCTAACTATGGCTACACCTTC

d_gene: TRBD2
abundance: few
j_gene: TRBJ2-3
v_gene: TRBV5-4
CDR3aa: CASSWGLGGGADTQYF
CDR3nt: TGTGCCAGCAGCTGGGGACTAGGCGGGGGCGCAGATACGCAGTATTTT

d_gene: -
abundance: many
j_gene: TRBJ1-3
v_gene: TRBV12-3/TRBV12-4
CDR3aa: CAGGRAPLGNTIYF
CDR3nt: TGTGCCGGGGGAAGGGCGCCGCTTGGAAACACCATATATTTT

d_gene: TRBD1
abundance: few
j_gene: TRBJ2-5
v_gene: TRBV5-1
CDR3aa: CASSLLGQGVFETQYF
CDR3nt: TGCGCCAGCAGCTTGCTCGGACAGGGGGTTTTTGAGACCCAGTACTTC

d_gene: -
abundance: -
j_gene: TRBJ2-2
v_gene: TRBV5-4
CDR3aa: CASSLETGTGELFF
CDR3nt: TGTGCCAGCAGCTTAGAAACAGGGACCGGGGAGCTGTTTTTT

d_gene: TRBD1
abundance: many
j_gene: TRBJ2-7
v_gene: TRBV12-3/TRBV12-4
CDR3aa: CASSSDWTGGITSYEQYF
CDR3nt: TGTGCCAGCAGTTCCGACTGGACAGGGGGTATCACCTCCTACGAGCAGTACTTC

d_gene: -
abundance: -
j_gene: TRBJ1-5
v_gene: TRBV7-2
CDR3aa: CASSFFSNQPQHF
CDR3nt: TGTGCCAGCAGCTTTTTCAGCAATCAGCCCCAGCATTTT

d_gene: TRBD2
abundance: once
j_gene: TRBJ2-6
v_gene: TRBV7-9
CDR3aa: CATRTSGFSSGANVLTF
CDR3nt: TGTGCCACCCGGACTAGCGGGTTCAGCTCTGGGGCCAACGTCCTGACTTTC

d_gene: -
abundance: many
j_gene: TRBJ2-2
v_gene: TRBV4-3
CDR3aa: CASSLETRGLSLGTGELFF
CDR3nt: TGCGCCAGCAGTCTTGAGACGCGGGGGCTGAGTTTGGGTACCGGGGAGCTGTTTTTT

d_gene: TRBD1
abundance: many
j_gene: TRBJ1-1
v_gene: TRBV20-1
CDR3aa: CSARVNRGTFF
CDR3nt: TGCAGTGCTAGAGTAAACAGGGGAACTTTCTTT

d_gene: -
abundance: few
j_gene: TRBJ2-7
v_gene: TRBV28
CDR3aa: CASSFQGPSYEQYF
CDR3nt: TGTGCCAGCAGTTTCCAGGGTCCCTCCTACGAGCAGTACTTC

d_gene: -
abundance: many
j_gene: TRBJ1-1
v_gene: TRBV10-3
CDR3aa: CAISVPGVTEAFF
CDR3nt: TGTGCCATCAGTGTCCCGGGGGTCACTGAAGCTTTCTTT

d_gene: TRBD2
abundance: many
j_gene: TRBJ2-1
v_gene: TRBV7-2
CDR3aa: CASSNLAGPYNEQFF
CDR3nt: TGTGCCAGCAGCAATCTAGCGGGGCCTTACAATGAGCAGTTCTTC

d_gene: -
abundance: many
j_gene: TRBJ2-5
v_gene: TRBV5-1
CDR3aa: CASSRSGETQYF
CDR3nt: TGCGCCAGCAGCCGGAGCGGGGAGACCCAGTACTTC

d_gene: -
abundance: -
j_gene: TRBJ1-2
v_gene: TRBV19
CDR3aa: CASSIVWRSANYGYTF
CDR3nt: TGTGCCAGTAGTATAGTTTGGCGATCAGCTAACTATGGCTACACCTTC

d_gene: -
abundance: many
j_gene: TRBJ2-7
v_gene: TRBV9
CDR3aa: CASSVVPRTYEQYF
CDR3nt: TGTGCCAGCAGCGTAGTACCGAGGACCTACGAGCAGTACTTC

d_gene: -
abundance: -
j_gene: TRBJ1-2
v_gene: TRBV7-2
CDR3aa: CASSPPGVRDYGYTF
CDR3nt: TGTGCCAGCAGCCCACCAGGGGTTCGTGACTATGGCTACACCTTC

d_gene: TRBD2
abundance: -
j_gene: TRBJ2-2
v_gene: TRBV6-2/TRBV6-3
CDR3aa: CASIAGGKNTGELFF
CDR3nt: TGTGCCAGCATAGCGGGGGGCAAGAACACCGGGGAGCTGTTTTTT

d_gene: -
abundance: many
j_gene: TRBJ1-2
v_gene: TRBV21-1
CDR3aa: CASGSTGGCYGYTF
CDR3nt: TGTGCCAGCGGATCGACAGGGGGATGCTATGGCTACACCTTC

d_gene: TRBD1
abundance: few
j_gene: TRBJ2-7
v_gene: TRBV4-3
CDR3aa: CASSQDTTGGLVVGYEQYF
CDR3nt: TGCGCCAGCAGCCAAGATACGACAGGGGGCTTGGTTGTAGGCTACGAGCAGTACTTC

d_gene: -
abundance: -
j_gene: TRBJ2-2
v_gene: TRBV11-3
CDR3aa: CASTYTRTGELFF
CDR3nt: TGTGCCAGCACCTACACGAGAACCGGGGAGCTGTTTTTT

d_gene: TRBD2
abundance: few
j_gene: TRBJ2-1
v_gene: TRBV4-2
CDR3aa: CASSQTSSGGYNEQFF
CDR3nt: TGTGCCAGCAGCCAAACTTCTAGCGGGGGATACAATGAGCAGTTCTTC

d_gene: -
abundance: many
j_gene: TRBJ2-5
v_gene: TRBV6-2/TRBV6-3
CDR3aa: CASSYGVADQETQYF
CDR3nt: TGTGCCAGCAGTTACGGGGTAGCGGATCAAGAGACCCAGTACTTC

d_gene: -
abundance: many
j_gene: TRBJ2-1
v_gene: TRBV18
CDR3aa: CASSPKTGLSYNEQFF
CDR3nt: TGTGCCAGCTCACCAAAGACAGGCCTATCCTACAATGAGCAGTTCTTC

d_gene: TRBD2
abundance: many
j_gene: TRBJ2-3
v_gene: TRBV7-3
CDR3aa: CASSLRGVDADTQYF
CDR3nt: TGTGCCAGCAGCTTACGGGGGGTCGATGCAGATACGCAGTATTTT

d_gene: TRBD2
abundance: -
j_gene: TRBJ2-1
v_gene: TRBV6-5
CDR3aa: CASSRPSSGGLLNEQFF
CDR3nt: TGTGCCAGCAGCCGACCTTCTAGCGGGGGGCTTTTAAATGAGCAGTTCTTC

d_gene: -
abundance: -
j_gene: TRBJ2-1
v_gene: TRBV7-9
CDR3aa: CASSFGGSSIGQFF
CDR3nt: TGTGCCAGCAGCTTCGGGGGCAGCTCGATTGGGCAGTTCTTC

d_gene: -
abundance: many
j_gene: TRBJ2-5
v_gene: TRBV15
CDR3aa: CATSRDGVAQYF
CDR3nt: TGTGCCACCAGCAGAGATGGGGTGGCCCAGTACTTC

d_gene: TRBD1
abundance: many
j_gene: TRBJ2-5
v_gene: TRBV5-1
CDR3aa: CASSGDRGFGETQYF
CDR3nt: TGCGCCAGCAGCGGGGACAGGGGATTCGGCGAGACCCAGTACTTC

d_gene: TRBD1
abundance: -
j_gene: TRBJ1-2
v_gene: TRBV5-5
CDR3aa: CASSLGRGPDGYTF
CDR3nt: TGTGCCAGCAGTTTGGGCAGGGGGCCGGATGGCTACACCTTC

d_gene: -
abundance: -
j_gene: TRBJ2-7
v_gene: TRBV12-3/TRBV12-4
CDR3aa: CASSRFGVGEQYF
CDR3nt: TGTGCCAGCAGTCGATTTGGGGTTGGTGAGCAGTACTTC

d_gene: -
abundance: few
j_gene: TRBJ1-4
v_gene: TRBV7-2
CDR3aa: CASSRDENEKLFF
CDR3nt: TGTGCCAGCAGTAGAGACGAAAATGAAAAACTGTTTTTT

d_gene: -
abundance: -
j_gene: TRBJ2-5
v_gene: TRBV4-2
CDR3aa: CASSEQERRETQYF
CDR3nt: TGTGCCAGCAGCGAACAGGAGCGGCGAGAGACCCAGTACTTC

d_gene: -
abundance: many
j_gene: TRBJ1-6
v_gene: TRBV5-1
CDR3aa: CASTSGEDHSPLHF
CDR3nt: TGCGCCAGCACATCCGGGGAGGACCATTCACCCCTCCACTTT

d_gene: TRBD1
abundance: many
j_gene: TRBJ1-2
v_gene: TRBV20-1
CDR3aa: CSARDRAGGRYYGYTF
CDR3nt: TGCAGTGCTAGAGATAGGGCAGGGGGCAGGTACTATGGCTACACCTTC

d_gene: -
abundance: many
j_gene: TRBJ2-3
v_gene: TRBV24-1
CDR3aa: CATSDGQRVADTQYF
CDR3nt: TGTGCCACCAGTGATGGGCAGCGGGTAGCAGATACGCAGTATTTT

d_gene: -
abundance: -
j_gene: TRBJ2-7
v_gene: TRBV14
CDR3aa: CASSQGWQGTYEQYF
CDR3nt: TGTGCCAGCAGCCAAGGATGGCAGGGCACCTACGAGCAGTACTTC

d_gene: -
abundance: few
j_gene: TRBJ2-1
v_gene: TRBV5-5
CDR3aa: CASSIRALPSSYNEQFF
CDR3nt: TGTGCCAGCAGCATCCGGGCCTTGCCATCCTCCTACAATGAGCAGTTCTTC

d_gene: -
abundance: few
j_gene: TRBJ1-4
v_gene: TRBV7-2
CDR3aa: CASSSDRNEKLFF
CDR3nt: TGTGCCAGCAGCTCGGACCGAAATGAAAAACTGTTTTTT

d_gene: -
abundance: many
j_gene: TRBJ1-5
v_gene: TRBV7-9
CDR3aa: CASSLDDQPQHF
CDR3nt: TGTGCCAGCAGCCTGGATGATCAGCCCCAGCATTTT

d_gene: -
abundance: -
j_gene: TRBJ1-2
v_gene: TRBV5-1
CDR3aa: CASSLGPLTGSGYGYTF
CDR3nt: TGCGCCAGCAGCTTGGGACCCTTGACGGGGTCAGGCTATGGCTACACCTTC

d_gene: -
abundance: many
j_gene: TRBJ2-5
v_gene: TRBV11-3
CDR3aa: CASSLGEMETQYF
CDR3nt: TGTGCCAGCAGCTTAGGGGAAATGGAGACCCAGTACTTC